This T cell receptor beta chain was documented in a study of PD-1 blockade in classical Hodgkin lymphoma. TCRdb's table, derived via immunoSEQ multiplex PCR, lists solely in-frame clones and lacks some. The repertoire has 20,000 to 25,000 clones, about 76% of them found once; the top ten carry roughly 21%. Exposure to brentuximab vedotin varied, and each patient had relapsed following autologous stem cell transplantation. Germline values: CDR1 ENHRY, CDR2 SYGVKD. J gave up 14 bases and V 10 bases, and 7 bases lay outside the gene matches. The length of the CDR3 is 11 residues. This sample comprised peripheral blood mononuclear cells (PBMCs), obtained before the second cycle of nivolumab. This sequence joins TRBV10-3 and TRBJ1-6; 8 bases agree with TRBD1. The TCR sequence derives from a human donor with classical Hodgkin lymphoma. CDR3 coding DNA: TGTGCCACCCGACAGGGGTCATCCCTCCACTTT. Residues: CATRQGSSLHF.